This TCR beta chain was captured in a study of T cell responses to AZD1222 COVID-19 vaccine. Study-wide context: Doses given second, at about 4 or about 12 weeks, were pooled.

This CDR3 contains 15 residues. The V gene end was trimmed by 0 bases and the J gene end by 4 bases; junction bases not matched to a gene: 5. Germline lookup yields CDR1 SGDLS and CDR2 YYNGEE. Study-level results: Epitopes outside B.1.351 and B.1.1.7 mutated regions reportedly drew nearly half of spike TCRs. Donors were chiefly white British, with a greater number of females, and clonal diversity was perhaps underestimated.

This table comes from immunoSEQ multiplex PCR, and its TCRdb copy is limited to in-frame clones, with some not included. The table lists 99,000 or so clones, about 81% of them singletons, with approximately 5.1% in the top ten. A note on this clone: No antigen is known for it.

This specimen was peripheral blood, taken on day 0 of AZD1222 vaccination. The chain employs TRBV9 and TRBJ2-5, with TRBD1 matching over 8 bases. This sequence originates from an adult in good health. CDR3 sequence: CASSVEGTGGETQYF. DNA for the CDR3: TGTGCCAGCAGCGTAGAAGGGACAGGTGGAGAGACCCAGTACTTC. Drawing the rest from reference TRBV9 and TRBJ2-5, the complete variable domain is DSGVTQTPKHLITATGQRVTLRCSPRSGDLSVYWYQQSLDQGLQFLIQYYNGEERAKGNILERFSAQQFPDLHSELNLSSLELGDSALYFCASSVEGTGGETQYFGPGTRLLVL.